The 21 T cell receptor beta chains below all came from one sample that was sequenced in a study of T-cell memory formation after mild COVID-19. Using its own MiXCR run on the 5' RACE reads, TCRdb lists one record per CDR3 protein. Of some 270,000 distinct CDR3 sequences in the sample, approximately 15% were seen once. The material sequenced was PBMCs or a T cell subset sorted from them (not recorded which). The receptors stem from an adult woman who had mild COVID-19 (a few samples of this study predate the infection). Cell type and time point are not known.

As DNA, the CDR3 is TGCGCCAGCAGCCCCCTGAGCGGGGAAGAGACCCAGTACTTC. Amino acid sequence: CASSPLSGEETQYF. The rearrangement links TRBV5-1 to TRBJ2-5; 7 bases align to TRBD2. The CDR3 runs 14 residues. From germline, CDR1 is SGHRS and CDR2 YFSETQ. V lost 4 bases, J lost 3 bases, and 6 bases stayed unmatched.

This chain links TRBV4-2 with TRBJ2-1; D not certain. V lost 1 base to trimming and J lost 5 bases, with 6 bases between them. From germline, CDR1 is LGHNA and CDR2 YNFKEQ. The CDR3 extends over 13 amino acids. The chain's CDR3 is CASSQGSHNEQFF. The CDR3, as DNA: TGTGCCAGCAGCCAAGGGTCCCACAATGAGCAGTTCTTC.

The CDR3 DNA reads TGCAGTGCTCACCAGGGACTAGCGGGAGAGGATACGCAGTATTTT. Its protein product is CSAHQGLAGEDTQYF. This chain joins TRBV20-1 and TRBJ2-3; 14 positions match TRBD2. Germline V CDR1 and CDR2: DFQATT, SNEGSKA (reference sequence). The CDR3 is made up of 15 amino acids. V lost 5 bases to trimming and J lost 6 bases; unmatched junction nucleotides: 7.

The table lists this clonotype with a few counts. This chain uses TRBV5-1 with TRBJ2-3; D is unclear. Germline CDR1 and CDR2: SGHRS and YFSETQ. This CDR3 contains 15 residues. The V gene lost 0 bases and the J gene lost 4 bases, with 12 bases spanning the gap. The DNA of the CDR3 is TGCGCCAGCAGCTTGGGAGGAGTTCCCTCAGATACGCAGTATTTT. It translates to CASSLGGVPSDTQYF.

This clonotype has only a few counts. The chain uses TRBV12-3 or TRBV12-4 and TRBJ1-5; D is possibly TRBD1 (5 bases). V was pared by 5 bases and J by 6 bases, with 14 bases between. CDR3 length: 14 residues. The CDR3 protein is CASSPGHAGQPQHF. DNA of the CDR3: TGTGCCAGCAGTCCCGGACACGCCGGTCAGCCCCAGCATTTT.

The DNA for the CDR3 is TGTGCCAGCAGCTTATTTTCGCGGAGGGAAGAGACCCAGTACTTC. Translating gives CASSLFSRREETQYF. The chain has TRBV7-2 and TRBJ2-5, with D possibly TRBD2 on 6 matching bases. The V gene's germline CDR1 is SGHTA and CDR2 FQGNSA. V lost 2 bases, J lost 3 bases, and 13 bases lay in between. This CDR3 region has 15 residues.

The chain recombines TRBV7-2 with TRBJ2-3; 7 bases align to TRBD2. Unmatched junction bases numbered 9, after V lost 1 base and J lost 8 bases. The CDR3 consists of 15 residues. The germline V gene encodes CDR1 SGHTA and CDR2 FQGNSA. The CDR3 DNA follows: TGTGCCAGCAGCTTAGGTCTGGGGGGAGGGTTTACGCAGTATTTT. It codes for CASSLGLGGGFTQYF.

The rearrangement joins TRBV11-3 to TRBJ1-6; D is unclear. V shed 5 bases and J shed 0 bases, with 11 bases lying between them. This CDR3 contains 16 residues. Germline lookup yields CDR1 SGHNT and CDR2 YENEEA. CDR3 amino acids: CASSHTTHSYNSPLHF. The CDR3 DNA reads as TGTGCCAGCAGCCACACCACCCACTCCTATAATTCACCCCTCCACTTT. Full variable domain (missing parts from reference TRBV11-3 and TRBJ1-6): EAGVVQSPRYKIIEKKQPVAFWCNPISGHNTLYWYLQNLGQGPELLIRYENEEAVDDSQLPKDRFSAERLKGVDSTLKIQPAELGDSAVYLCASSHTTHSYNSPLHFGNGTRLTVT.

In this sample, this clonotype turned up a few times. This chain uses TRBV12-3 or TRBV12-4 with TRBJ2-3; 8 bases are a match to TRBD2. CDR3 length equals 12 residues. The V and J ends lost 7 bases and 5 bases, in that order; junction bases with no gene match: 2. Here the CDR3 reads CASKAGVDTQYF. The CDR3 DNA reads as TGTGCCAGCAAAGCGGGAGTAGATACGCAGTATTTT.

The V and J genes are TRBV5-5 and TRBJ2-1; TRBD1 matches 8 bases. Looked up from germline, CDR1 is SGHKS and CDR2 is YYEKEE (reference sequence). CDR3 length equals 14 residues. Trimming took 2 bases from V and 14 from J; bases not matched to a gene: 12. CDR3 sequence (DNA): TGTGCCAGCAGCTTTGAGGACAGGGCCATTTTGGAGTTCTTC. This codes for CASSFEDRAILEFF.

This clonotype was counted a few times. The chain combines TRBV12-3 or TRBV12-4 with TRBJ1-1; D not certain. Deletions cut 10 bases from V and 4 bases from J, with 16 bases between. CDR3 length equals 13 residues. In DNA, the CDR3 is TGTGCCACGGGGAGTGAGATGGGCACTGAAGCTTTCTTT. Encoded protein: CATGSEMGTEAFF.

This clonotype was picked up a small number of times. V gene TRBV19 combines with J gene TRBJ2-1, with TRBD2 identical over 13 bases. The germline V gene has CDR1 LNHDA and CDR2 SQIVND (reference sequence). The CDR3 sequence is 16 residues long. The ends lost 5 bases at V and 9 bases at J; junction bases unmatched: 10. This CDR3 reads CASSRGTSGNRVEQFF. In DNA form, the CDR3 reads TGTGCCAGTAGTCGGGGGACTAGCGGGAATAGAGTTGAGCAGTTCTTC.

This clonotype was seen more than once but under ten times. The chain's CDR3 is CSARDRATGLPEAFF. The CDR3 nucleotides read TGCAGTGCTAGAGATCGTGCGACAGGGTTACCTGAAGCTTTCTTT. The chain combines TRBV20-1 with TRBJ1-1, with 7 bases fitting TRBD1. The germline V gene has CDR1 DFQATT and CDR2 SNEGSKA (reference sequence). After removal of 0 bases from V and 6 bases from J, the junction contained 10 bases not matched to a gene. The CDR3 runs to 15 residues.

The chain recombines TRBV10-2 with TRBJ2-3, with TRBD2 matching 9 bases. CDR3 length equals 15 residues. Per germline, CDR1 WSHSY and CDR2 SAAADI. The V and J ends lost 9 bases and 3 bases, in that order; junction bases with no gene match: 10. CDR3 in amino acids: CARNRLADLTDTQYF. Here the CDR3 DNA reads TGCGCCAGAAACAGACTAGCGGACTTGACAGATACGCAGTATTTT.

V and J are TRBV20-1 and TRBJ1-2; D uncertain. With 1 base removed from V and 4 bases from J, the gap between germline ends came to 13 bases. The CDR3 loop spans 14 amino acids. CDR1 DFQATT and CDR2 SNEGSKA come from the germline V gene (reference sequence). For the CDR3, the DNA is TGCAGTGCTAGAGGACCGGAGGACGGCTATGGCTACACCTTC. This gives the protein CSARGPEDGYGYTF.

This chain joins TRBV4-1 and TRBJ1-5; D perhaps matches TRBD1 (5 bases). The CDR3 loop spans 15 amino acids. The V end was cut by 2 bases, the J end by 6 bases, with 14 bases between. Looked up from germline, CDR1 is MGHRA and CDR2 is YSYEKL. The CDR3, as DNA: TGCGCCAGCAGCCAAACCGGGGGGTCGGGTCAGCCCCAGCATTTT. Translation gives CASSQTGGSGQPQHF.

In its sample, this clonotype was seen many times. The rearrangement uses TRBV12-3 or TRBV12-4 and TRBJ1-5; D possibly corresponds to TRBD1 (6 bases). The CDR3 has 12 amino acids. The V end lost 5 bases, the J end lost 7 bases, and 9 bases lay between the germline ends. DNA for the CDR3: TGTGCCAGCAGTCGAGGGGGGCAGCCCCAGCATTTT. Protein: CASSRGGQPQHF.

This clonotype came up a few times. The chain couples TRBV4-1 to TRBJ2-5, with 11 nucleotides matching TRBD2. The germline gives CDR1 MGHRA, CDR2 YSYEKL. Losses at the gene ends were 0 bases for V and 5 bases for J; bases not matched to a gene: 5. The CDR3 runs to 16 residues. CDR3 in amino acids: CASSQDYVAGGETQYF. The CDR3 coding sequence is TGCGCCAGCAGCCAAGATTATGTAGCGGGGGGGGAGACCCAGTACTTC.

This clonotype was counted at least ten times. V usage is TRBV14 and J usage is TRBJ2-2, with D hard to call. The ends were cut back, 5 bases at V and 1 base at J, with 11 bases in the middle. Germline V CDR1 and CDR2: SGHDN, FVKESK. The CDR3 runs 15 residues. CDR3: CASSKNVVNTGELFF. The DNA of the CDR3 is TGTGCCAGCAGCAAAAATGTAGTGAACACCGGGGAGCTGTTTTTT.

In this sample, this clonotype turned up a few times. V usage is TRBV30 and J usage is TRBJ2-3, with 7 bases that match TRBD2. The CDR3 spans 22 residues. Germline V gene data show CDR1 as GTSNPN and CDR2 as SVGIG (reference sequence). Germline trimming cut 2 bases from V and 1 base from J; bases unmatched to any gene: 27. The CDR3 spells CAWSLPLGRAGERGPGTDTQYF. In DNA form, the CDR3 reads TGTGCCTGGAGTCTTCCCCTAGGCAGGGCTGGTGAGCGGGGCCCTGGCACAGATACGCAGTATTTT.

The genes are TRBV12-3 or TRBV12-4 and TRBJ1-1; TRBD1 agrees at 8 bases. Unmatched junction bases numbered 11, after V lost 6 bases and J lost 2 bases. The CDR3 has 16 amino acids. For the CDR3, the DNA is TGTGCCAGCAGCGCAGCCTTGGGACAGGCTAACACTGAAGCTTTCTTT. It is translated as CASSAALGQANTEAFF.